The clone carrying this TCR beta chain was counted a few times. V was clipped by 2 bases and J by 2 bases, with 10 bases between them. The germline gives CDR1 KGHSH, CDR2 LQKENI. The CDR3 is 15 residues long. This specimen belongs to a study of OX40 agonist ivuxolimab in advanced cancers. Here immunoSEQ multiplex PCR was the method, and the copy in TCRdb shows in-frame clones only, minus some. The sample contains under 100,000 clones, about 84% of which appear only once. This chain uses TRBV18 with TRBJ2-4; maybe TRBD2 (6 bases). Specimen: CD4+ or CD8+ T cells sorted from blood, collected in a trial of the OX40 agonist ivuxolimab. The TCR comes from an adult with an advanced solid tumor such as melanoma, head and neck, liver or kidney cancer. Here the CDR3 reads CASSPAGNPKNIQYF. In nucleotides, the CDR3 is TGTGCCAGCTCACCAGCGGGGAATCCCAAAAACATTCAGTACTTC.